This T cell receptor (beta chain) was sequenced in a study of neoadjuvant nivolumab and ipilimumab in lung cancer. Study details: The combination arm added day-1 ipilimumab 1 mg/kg to nivolumab 3 mg/kg on days 1, 15, 29. Study results and limitations: Resected tumors had greater TCR richness and clonality than uninvolved lung.

The CDR3 has 16 residues. CDR1 is SGHAT and CDR2 is FQNNGV in the germline V gene. V shed 1 base, J shed 5 bases, and the junction held 8 bases outside the gene matches. TCRdb's table, derived via immunoSEQ multiplex PCR, lists solely in-frame clones and lacks some. The sample holds approximately 7,000 clones, approximately 80% seen once. In regard to this clone: Its antigen is unidentified.

The chain employs TRBV11-2 and TRBJ2-5; 9 bases map to TRBD2. This sequence originates from an adult with non-small cell lung cancer. The specimen was tumor tissue, collected after neoadjuvant nivolumab, alone or with ipilimumab, at or shortly before surgery. The CDR3 region is CASSLAGGGAWETQYF. CDR3 nucleotide sequence: TGTGCCAGCAGCTTAGCGGGCGGGGGGGCCTGGGAGACCCAGTACTTC. The full variable domain, its missing parts supplied by reference TRBV11-2 and TRBJ2-5, is EAGVAQSPRYKIIEKRQSVAFWCNPISGHATLYWYQQILGQGPKLLIQFQNNGVVDDSQLPKDRFSAERLKGVDSTLKIQPAKLEDSAVYLCASSLAGGGAWETQYFGPGTRLLVL.